These 11 T cell receptor beta chains were all obtained from the same sample, sequenced in a study of cytomegalovirus exposure and HLA in healthy donors. Primers included in the PCR were 60 Vbeta and 13 Jbeta primers. TCRdb's copy holds only in-frame clones and misses some; the assay was immunoSEQ multiplex PCR. The repertoire holds fewer than 200,000 clones, approximately 82% seen once, with approximately 1.7% in the top ten. The sequenced sample consisted of PBMCs. The receptors were gathered from a man aged 40-50 years in good health and CMV-seropositive.

V gene TRBV7-8 combines with J gene TRBJ2-1; a weak D match, TRBD1 (5 bases). Deletions cut 2 bases from V and 4 bases from J, with 12 bases between. This CDR3 has 15 amino acids. Looked up from germline, CDR1 is SGHVS and CDR2 is FQNEAQ. CDR3 sequence reads: CASSLQRQQYNEQFF. The CDR3 nucleotides are TGTGCCAGCAGCTTACAGAGACAGCAATACAATGAGCAGTTCTTC.

The chain combines TRBV7-8 with TRBJ2-5, with TRBD1 matching 8 bases. CDR1 and CDR2 (germline): SGHVS, FQNEAQ. This CDR3 has 14 residues. Losses at the gene ends were 5 bases for V and 4 bases for J; bases not matched to a gene: 6. The CDR3 nucleotides are TGTGCCAGCAGCATTGGACAGGGTAGAGAGACCCAGTACTTC. Amino acid sequence: CASSIGQGRETQYF.

In its sample, this clone was seen many times. The rearrangement joins TRBV18 to TRBJ1-1, with D tentatively TRBD1 (6 bases). Per germline, CDR1 KGHSH and CDR2 LQKENI. CDR3 length: 13 residues. V lost 4 bases to trimming and J lost 3 bases, with 9 bases between them. Here the CDR3 reads CASSLGGDTEAFF. CDR3 nucleotide sequence: TGTGCCAGCTCACTAGGGGGGGACACTGAAGCTTTCTTT.

V gene TRBV5-5 combines with J gene TRBJ2-1, with 14 bases identical to TRBD2. Germline loops: CDR1 SGHKS, CDR2 YYEKEE (reference sequence). Trimming cost V 4 bases and J 10 bases; bases outside gene matches: 10. CDR3 length equals 16 residues. The CDR3 protein is CASSPTGLAGAGEQFF. In DNA form, the CDR3 reads TGTGCCAGCAGCCCCACGGGACTAGCGGGAGCAGGGGAGCAGTTCTTC.

The chain employs TRBV7-2 and TRBJ2-7; D is uncertain. The CDR3 is 15 residues long. CDR1 and CDR2 from the germline V gene are SGHTA and FQGNSA. V was pared by 1 base and J by 0 bases, with 10 bases between. The CDR3 DNA is TGTGCCAGCAGCTTAGGTCAATATAGCTCCTACGAGCAGTACTTC. It yields the protein CASSLGQYSSYEQYF.

The chain couples TRBV11-3 to TRBJ2-7, with D possibly being TRBD1 (5 bases). V was trimmed by 5 bases and J by 0 bases, leaving 20 bases between them. The CDR3 is 17 amino acids. CDR1 SGHNT and CDR2 YENEEA come from the germline V gene. The CDR3 here is CASSPKLPRETSYEQYF. The CDR3 nucleotides read TGTGCCAGCAGCCCAAAGCTCCCCAGGGAAACCTCCTACGAGCAGTACTTC. Looking up the rest from reference TRBV11-3 and TRBJ2-7 gives the full variable domain: EAGVVQSPRYKIIEKKQPVAFWCNPISGHNTLYWYLQNLGQGPELLIRYENEEAVDDSQLPKDRFSAERLKGVDSTLKIQPAELGDSAVYLCASSPKLPRETSYEQYFGPGTRLTVT.

J is TRBJ2-1 and V is TRBV4-1, with 10 bases matching TRBD2. Germline CDR1 reads MGHRA; CDR2 reads YSYEKL. The CDR3 runs to 14 residues. Unmatched junction bases numbered 2, after V lost 5 bases and J lost 4 bases. CDR3 nucleotides: TGCGCCAGCAGCGGGGGACTAGCGTACAATGAGCAGTTCTTC. Translating gives CASSGGLAYNEQFF.

This clone has just a few counts. J is TRBJ2-1 and V is TRBV7-6; D is perhaps TRBD2 (6 bases). The V gene lost 7 bases and the J gene lost 5 bases, with 12 bases spanning the gap. The CDR3 sequence is 13 residues long. Germline lookup yields CDR1 SGHVS and CDR2 FNYEAQ. CDR3 sequence reads: CASKVQRDNEQFF. The CDR3 region has the DNA TGTGCCAGCAAAGTCCAGCGGGACAATGAGCAGTTCTTC.

V gene TRBV28 combines with J gene TRBJ2-3; D gene unclear. This CDR3 has 13 amino acids. The germline gives CDR1 MDHEN, CDR2 SYDVKM. Trimming pared 7 bases from V and 1 base from J, leaving 9 bases between. The CDR3 DNA reads as TGTGCCAGCATCCCGGGTGGCACAGATACGCAGTATTTT. It translates to CASIPGGTDTQYF.

CDR3 sequence (DNA): TGTGCCAGCAGCTTGCAGGGGATAGAGACCCAGTACTTC. This codes for CASSLQGIETQYF. The chain joins TRBV5-6 to TRBJ2-5, with D perhaps matching TRBD1 (6 bases). The CDR3 extends over 13 amino acids. Trimming removed 1 base at V and 4 bases at J, with 8 bases between. Looked up from germline, CDR1 is SGHDT and CDR2 is YYEEEE.

This chain uses TRBV5-4 with TRBJ2-3; 14 bases fit TRBD2. Germline CDR1 is SGHNT and CDR2 is YYREEE (reference sequence). The V gene end was trimmed by 4 bases and the J gene end by 2 bases; junction bases not matched to a gene: 12. The CDR3 has 19 amino acids. The CDR3 loop is CASSPPGLAGEGHTDTQYF. The CDR3 DNA is TGTGCCAGCAGCCCTCCGGGACTAGCGGGAGAGGGGCACACAGATACGCAGTATTTT.